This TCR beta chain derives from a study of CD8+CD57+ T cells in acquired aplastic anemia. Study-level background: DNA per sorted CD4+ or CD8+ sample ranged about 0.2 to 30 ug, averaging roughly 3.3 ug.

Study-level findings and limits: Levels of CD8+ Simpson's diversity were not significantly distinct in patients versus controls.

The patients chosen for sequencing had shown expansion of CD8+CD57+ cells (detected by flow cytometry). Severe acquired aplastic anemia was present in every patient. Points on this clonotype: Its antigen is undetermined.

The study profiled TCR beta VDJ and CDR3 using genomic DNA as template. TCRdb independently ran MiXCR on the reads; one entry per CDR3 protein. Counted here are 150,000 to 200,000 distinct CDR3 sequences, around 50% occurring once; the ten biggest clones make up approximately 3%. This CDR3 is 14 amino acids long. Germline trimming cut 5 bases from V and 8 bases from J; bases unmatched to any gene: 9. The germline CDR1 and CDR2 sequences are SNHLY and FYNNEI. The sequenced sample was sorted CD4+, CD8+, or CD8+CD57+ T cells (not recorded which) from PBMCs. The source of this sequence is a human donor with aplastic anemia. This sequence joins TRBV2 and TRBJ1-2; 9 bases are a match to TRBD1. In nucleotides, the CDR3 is TGTGCCAGCAGTTTACTAACAGGGGGCTCCGGCTACACCTTC. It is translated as CASSLLTGGSGYTF.